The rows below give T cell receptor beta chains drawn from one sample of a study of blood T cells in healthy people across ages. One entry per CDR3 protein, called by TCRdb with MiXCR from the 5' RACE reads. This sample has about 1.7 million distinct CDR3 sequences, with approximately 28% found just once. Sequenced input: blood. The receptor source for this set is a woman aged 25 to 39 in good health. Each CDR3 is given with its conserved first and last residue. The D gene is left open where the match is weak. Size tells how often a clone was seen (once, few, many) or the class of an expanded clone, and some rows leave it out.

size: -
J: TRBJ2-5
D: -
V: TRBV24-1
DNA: TGTGCCACCAGTGATTTTGGCAACCCCAATGAGCAGTACTTC
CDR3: CATSDFGNPNEQYF

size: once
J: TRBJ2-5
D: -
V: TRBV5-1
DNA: TGCGCCAGTCACCGGAGGTTCAATGAGCAGTACTTC
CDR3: CASHRRFNEQYF

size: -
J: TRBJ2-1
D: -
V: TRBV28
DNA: TGTGCCAGCACCATGGACACCCGCTCCTACAATGAGCAGTTCTTC
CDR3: CASTMDTRSYNEQFF

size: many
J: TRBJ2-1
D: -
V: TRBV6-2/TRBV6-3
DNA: TGTGCCAGCAGAGCCCCGGGGGGCGATGAGCAGTTCTTC
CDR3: CASRAPGGDEQFF

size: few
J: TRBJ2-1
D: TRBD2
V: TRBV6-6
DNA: TGTGCCAGCAGTTACTTTACTAGCGGGGGGGTAAATGAGCAGTTCTTC
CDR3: CASSYFTSGGVNEQFF

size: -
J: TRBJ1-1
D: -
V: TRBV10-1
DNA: TGCGCCAGCAGTGAGTCAGGGCGAACTGGAGCTTTCTTT
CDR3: CASSESGRTGAFF

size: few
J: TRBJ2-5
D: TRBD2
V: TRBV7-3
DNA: TGTGCCAGCAGCCTGGGACTAGCGGGACGTCAAGAGACCCAGTACTTC
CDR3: CASSLGLAGRQETQYF

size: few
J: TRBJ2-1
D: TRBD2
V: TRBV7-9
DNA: TGTGCCAGCAGCACCGGGACTAGCGTTCGAAATGAGCAGTTCTTC
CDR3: CASSTGTSVRNEQFF

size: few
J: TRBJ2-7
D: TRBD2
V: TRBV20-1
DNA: TGCAGTGCTACCATCTACCCGGGACTAGCGGGAGGGGGGCGGCAGTACTTC
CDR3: CSATIYPGLAGGGRQYF

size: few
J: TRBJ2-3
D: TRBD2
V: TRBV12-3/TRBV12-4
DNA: TGTGCCAGCAGTCCGACTAGCGTGAAGACAGATACGCAGTATTTT
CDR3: CASSPTSVKTDTQYF

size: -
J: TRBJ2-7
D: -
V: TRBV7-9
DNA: TGTGCCAGCAGCTTTCCGGGCCCCACATACGAGCAGTACTTC
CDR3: CASSFPGPTYEQYF

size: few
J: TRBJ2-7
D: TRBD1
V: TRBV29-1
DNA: TGCAGCGTACGGACAGGGTGCTACGAGCAGTACTTC
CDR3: CSVRTGCYEQYF

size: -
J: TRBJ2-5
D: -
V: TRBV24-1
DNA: TGTGCCACCAGTGATTTGCTAGGCGGGCAGTACTTC
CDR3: CATSDLLGGQYF

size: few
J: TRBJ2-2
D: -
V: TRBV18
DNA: TGTGCCAGCTCACTACGACAGGTCTCGAACACCGGGGAGCTGTTTTTT
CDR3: CASSLRQVSNTGELFF

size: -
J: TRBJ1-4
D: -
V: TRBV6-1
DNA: TGTGCCACCGGGGAGGGGAGTACGAATGAAAAACTGTTTTTT
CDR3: CATGEGSTNEKLFF

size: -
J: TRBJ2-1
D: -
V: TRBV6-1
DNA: TGTGCCAGCAGTGAATTAGGGCTAGCCATTGAGCAGTTCTTC
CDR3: CASSELGLAIEQFF

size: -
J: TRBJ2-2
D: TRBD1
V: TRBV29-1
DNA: TGCAGCGCCTTACCACAGGGGTCGAACACCGGGGAGCTGTTTTTT
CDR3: CSALPQGSNTGELFF

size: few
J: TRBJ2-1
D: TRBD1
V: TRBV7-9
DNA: TGTGCCAGCAGCCGTTCGGGACAGGCTAGGGATGAGCAGTTCTTC
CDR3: CASSRSGQARDEQFF

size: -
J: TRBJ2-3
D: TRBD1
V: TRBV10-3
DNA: TGTGCCATCAGTGAGTCGGACAGGTCGACAGATACGCAGTATTTT
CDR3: CAISESDRSTDTQYF

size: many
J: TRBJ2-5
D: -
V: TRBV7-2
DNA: TGTGCCAGCAGCTTCGGCCAGGGTGTCGGAGAAGAGACCCAGTACTTC
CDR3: CASSFGQGVGEETQYF

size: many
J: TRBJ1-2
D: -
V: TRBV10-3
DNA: TGTGCCATCACCCAAGACTTGGAGGGCTACACCTTC
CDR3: CAITQDLEGYTF

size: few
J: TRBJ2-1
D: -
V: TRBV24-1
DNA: TGTGCCACCAGTGATTCTACTGGGGGCGCAGGCGATGAGCAGTTCTTC
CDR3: CATSDSTGGAGDEQFF

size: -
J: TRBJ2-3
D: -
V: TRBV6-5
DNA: TGTGCCAGCAGTCCACAGGGTCATGGGACAGATACGCAGTATTTT
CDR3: CASSPQGHGTDTQYF

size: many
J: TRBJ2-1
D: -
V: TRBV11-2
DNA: TGCGCCAGCAGCTTGGATGGCGACAATGAGCAGTTCTTC
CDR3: CASSLDGDNEQFF

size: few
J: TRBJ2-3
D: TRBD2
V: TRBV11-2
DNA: TGTGCCAGCAGCCAAACGGGACTAGCGGGAAGCACAGATACGCAGTATTTT
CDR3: CASSQTGLAGSTDTQYF

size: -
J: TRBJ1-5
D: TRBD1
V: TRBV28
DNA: TGTGCCAGCAGTGGCGCCGGGACAGGGATGTTTTATCAGCCCCAGCATTTT
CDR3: CASSGAGTGMFYQPQHF

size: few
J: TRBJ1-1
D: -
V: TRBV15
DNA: TGTGCCACCAGCCAGTCCCAGAGCACTGAAGCTTTCTTT
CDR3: CATSQSQSTEAFF

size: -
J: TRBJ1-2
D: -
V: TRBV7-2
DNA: TGTGCCAGCAGCTTAGCGCGGTCAGGGGCGGGCTATGGCTACACCTTC
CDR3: CASSLARSGAGYGYTF

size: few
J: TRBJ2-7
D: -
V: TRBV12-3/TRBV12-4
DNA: TGTGCCAGCATTGGACCCTTCTCGTACTTC
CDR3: CASIGPFSYF

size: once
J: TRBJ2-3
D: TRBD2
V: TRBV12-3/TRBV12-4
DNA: TGTGCCAGAGGGAGGGTAGATGTGGAATATTTT
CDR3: CARGRVDVEYF

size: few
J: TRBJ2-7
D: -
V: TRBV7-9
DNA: TGTGCCAGCAGCTTAGTTGGACAGCGGGTTCGCGAGCAGTACTTC
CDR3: CASSLVGQRVREQYF

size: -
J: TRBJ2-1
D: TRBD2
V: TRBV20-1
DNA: TGCAGTGCTAGACGAGGACTAGCGGGGGCGATTGAGCAGTTCTTC
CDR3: CSARRGLAGAIEQFF

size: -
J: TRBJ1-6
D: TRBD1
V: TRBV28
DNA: TGTGCCAGCAGTGCCCGGGACAGGCTAGATTCACCCCTCCACTTT
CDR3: CASSARDRLDSPLHF

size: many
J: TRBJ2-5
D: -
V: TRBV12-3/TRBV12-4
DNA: TGTGCCAGCAGCTACGATAGGACCCAGTACTTC
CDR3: CASSYDRTQYF

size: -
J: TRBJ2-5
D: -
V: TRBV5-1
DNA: TGCGCCAGCAGCAAGGCTGGAGAGACCCAGTACTTC
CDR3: CASSKAGETQYF

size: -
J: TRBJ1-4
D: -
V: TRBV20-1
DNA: TGCATTGCGACACGGGGCAGGCGTTCTTATGAAAAACTGTTTTTT
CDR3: CIATRGRRSYEKLFF

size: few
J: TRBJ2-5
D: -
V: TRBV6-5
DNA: TGTGCCAGCAGACCGCCCGGACGGTACCAAGAGACCCAGTACTTC
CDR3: CASRPPGRYQETQYF

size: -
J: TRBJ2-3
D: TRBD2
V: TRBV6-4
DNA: TGTGCCAGCAGCGAAGAGATGGGACTAGCCGCGGATACGCAGAATTTT
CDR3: CASSEEMGLAADTQNF

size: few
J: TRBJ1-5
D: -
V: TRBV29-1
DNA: TGCAGCGTTGAAGTCGGTAGCAATCAGCCCCAGCATTTT
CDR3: CSVEVGSNQPQHF

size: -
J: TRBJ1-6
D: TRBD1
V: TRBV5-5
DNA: TGTGCCAGCAGCGGGGGGACAGCGGCATTGGTAGCCCTCCACTTT
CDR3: CASSGGTAALVALHF

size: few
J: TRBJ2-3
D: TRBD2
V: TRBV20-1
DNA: TGCAGTGCCGAGGGGACTAGCGCTAGCACAGATACGCAGTATTTT
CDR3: CSAEGTSASTDTQYF

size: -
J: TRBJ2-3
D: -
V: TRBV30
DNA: TGTGCCTGGAGATACGGGACTGCCTCCACAGATACGCAGTATTTT
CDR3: CAWRYGTASTDTQYF

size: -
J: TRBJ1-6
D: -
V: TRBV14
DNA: TGTGCCAGCAGCCAACCGGAGCCCTATAATTCACCCCTCCACTTT
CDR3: CASSQPEPYNSPLHF

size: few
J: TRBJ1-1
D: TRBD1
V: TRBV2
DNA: TGTGCCAGCAGGGACAGGGGGCGGACCACTGAAGCTTTCTTT
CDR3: CASRDRGRTTEAFF

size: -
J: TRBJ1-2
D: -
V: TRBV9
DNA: TGTGCCAGCAGCGACACCAGTGGCGGTGGTGGCCACACCTTC
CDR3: CASSDTSGGGGHTF

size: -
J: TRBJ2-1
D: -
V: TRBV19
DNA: TGTGCCAGTAGTATCATCCCGACAAATGAGCAGTTCTTC
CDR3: CASSIIPTNEQFF

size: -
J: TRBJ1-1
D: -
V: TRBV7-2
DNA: TGTGCCAGCAGTCGTGACAGGAACACTGTAGCTTTCTTT
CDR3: CASSRDRNTVAFF

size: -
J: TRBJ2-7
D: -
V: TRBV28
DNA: TGTGCCAGCATCCGGGGGTATTCCTACGAGCAGTACTTC
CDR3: CASIRGYSYEQYF

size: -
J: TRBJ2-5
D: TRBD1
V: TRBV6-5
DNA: TGTGCCAGCAGTTCTCAAGGGACAGGGATCGAGACCCAGTACTTC
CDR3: CASSSQGTGIETQYF

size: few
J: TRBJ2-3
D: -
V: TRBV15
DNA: TGTGCCACCAGCAGAGCGTCTACCACAGATACGCAGTATTTT
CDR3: CATSRASTTDTQYF

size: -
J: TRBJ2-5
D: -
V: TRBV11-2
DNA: TGTGCCAGCAGCCCCGGGACCTACGAGACCCAGTACTTC
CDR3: CASSPGTYETQYF

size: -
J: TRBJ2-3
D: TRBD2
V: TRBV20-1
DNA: TGCAGTGCTAGAGACCTGGGGGGGACTAGCACAGATACGCAGTATTTT
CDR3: CSARDLGGTSTDTQYF

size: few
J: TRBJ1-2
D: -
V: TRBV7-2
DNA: TGTGCCAGCAGCCTACCTATGGTGCGAGGCTACACCTTC
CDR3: CASSLPMVRGYTF

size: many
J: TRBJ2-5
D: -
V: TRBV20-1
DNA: TGCAGTGCTAGAGATGTGGAGGTTGAAGAGACCCAGTACTTC
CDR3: CSARDVEVEETQYF

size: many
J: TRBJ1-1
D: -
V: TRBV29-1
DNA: TGCAGCGTTGGGACGAACACTGAAGCTTTCTTT
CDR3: CSVGTNTEAFF

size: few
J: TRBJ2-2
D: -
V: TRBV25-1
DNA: TGTGCCAGCAGTGAATTGGCCGACGCCGGGGAGCTGTTTTTT
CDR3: CASSELADAGELFF

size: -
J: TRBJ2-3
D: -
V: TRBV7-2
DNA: TGTGCCAGCAGTCACAGACAGCCCGGAGGTGCAGATACGCAGTATTTT
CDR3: CASSHRQPGGADTQYF

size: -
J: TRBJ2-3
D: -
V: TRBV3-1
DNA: TGTGCCAGCAGCCAGACACTAGAATCCTCGGATACGCAGTATTTT
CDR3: CASSQTLESSDTQYF